The TCR beta chain described here comes from a study of blood T cell repertoires in COVID-19 (dated by TCRdb to about 2020). Regarding the complete study: Samples covering the acute and convalescent phases of COVID-19 were provided by collaborators in the United States, Italy and Spain. Where available, HLA class I and class II types were obtained from metadata supplied by the sample provider rather than from assay-based typing. The material from the prospective study consisted of cDNA or gDNA derived from T cells, B-cell-depleted T cells, or PBMCs. The samples were drawn from the first 160 participants of the ongoing ImmuneRACE study and from over a thousand subjects provided by 6 global collaborators. Sample metadata almost always included a de-identified subject ID, COVID-19 status, age in years and sex. The dataset comprised deeply sampled blood TCRbeta repertoires from subjects exposed to, actively infected with, or recovered from COVID-19. The repertoires were released in a freely available public database intended as a resource for research on the immune response to SARS-CoV-2.

Trimming leaves V shorter by 0 bases and J shorter by 3 bases, with the junction holding 6 bases beyond the gene matches. The germline V gene yields SGHRS for CDR1 and YFSETQ for CDR2. The CDR3 spans 17 residues, from the cysteine through the phenylalanine. The entry retains the CDR3 DNA only, 51 bases that are in frame from base 1. This clone has only one observation. Its antigen remains unidentified. Base qualities are not provided; no much larger clone lies one nucleotide away. Each collaborating institution followed its own protocols to collect whole blood in K2EDTA tubes. For TCRbeta analysis, collaborators shipped samples as frozen whole blood, isolated PBMCs, or DNA extracted from either of those sample types. The research as a whole found: How much clinical and demographic metadata was included differed by source and by participant, and the metadata was provided uncurated.

TCRbeta CDR3 regions were amplified from genomic DNA by means of the immunoSEQ Assay, a bias-controlled multiplex PCR. Regarding the original processing steps: Within the assay, amplification of reference gene primers was used to estimate how many nucleated cells each sample contained. Sequence reads were collapsed and filtered to measure the absolute abundance of every unique TCRbeta CDR3 rearrangement. For each sample, productive Simpson clonality was calculated by taking the square root of Simpson's diversity index across productive rearrangements. TCRdb limited this immuneACCESS table to in-frame rearrangements with V and J called. A share of clones is missing; checked studies link under half to unresolved V genes, and the rest is unexplained. V and J calls and clone size are those listed in that table; D and trimming were worked out from the DNA. This sample lists about 150,000 clones; around nine tenths were detected once. The top ten constitute more than 2% of the sample.

The TCR originated in a woman aged 70-85 years with acute or convalescent COVID-19. The specimen sequenced was peripheral blood. The chain couples TRBV5-1 to TRBJ1-1, with 12 junctional bases fitting TRBD1. This receptor has the CDR3 CASSLGGTGGADTEAFF. The bases read TGCGCCAGCAGCTTGGGCGGGACAGGGGGCGCCGACACTGAAGCTTTCTTT.